Described below is a single TCR beta chain sequence and its context. Its antigen is as yet unknown. The data belong to a study of CD8 T cells in acute hepatitis C reinfection. For the study at large: CD8+ T cells recognizing the HCV NS3-1073 epitope were profiled acutely and after viral clearance.

The time point denotes: naive CD8 control sorted from an acute-time-point sample. The protocol was immunoSEQ multiplex PCR, while the TCRdb copy is restricted to in-frame clones and leaves out a portion. This table holds around 36,000 clones, roughly 85% found once. In germline, CDR1 is SNHLY, CDR2 FYNNEI. Trimming pared 11 bases from V and 0 bases from J, leaving 14 bases between. The CDR3 runs 13 residues. Points from the study as a whole: Preferential TRBV04 and TRBV06 usage appeared in all groups and was not explained by the naive pool. CDR3 sequences shared with other epitopes were rare.

Sample: naive CD8+ T cells from PBMCs. This TCR was recovered from a woman aged 18-29 years who spontaneously cleared hepatitis C infection. The chain employs TRBV2 and TRBJ2-7; D may be TRBD1 or TRBD2 (5 bases each). The DNA for the CDR3 is TGTGCCGGGGGTAGCGTCAGCTCCTACGAGCAGTACTTC. Translated, it gives CAGGSVSSYEQYF. The full variable domain, completed using reference TRBV2 and TRBJ2-7, is EPEVTQTPSHQVTQMGQEVILRCVPISNHLYFYWYRQILGQKVEFLVSFYNNEISEKSEIFDDQFSVERPDGSNFTLKIRSTKLEDSAMYFCAGGSVSSYEQYFGPGTRLTVT.